Listed below are T cell receptor beta chains from one sample, sequenced in a study of blood T cell repertoires in COVID-19. The data were produced by immunoSEQ multiplex PCR, yet TCRdb's version contains in-frame clones alone and is incomplete. The data show about 160,000 clones, with approximately 80% seen just once and under 3.5% held by the top ten. The sequencing sample was made of peripheral blood. These receptor sequences come from a woman aged 60-70 years with acute or convalescent COVID-19. CDR3s include the opening cysteine and the closing phenylalanine or tryptophan. The order of the fields is V gene, clone size, J gene, CDR3 protein. Clone size appears in some rows only: once, few, many, or a class for an expanded clone.

TRBV18,.,TRBJ1-3,CASSPPGQGSLGGNTIYF
TRBV5-1,.,TRBJ2-2,CASSLPPRDLGTGELFF
TRBV6-5,.,TRBJ1-3,CASSSGTGVGVDTIYF
TRBV7-6,.,TRBJ1-5,CASSPGGAGSYSNQPQHF
TRBV5-1,.,TRBJ2-5,CASTSGAFQETQYF
TRBV3-1/TRBV3-2,.,TRBJ2-1,CASSQHLQEQFF
TRBV28,.,TRBJ1-5,CASSPHRGSNQPQHF
TRBV7-9,.,TRBJ1-1,CASSLGQGNTEAFF
TRBV7-6,.,TRBJ1-2,CASSPETGGKGYTF
TRBV19,.,TRBJ1-5,CASSRGQAGNQPQHF
TRBV9,.,TRBJ2-3,CASRPFQRGGTDTQYF
TRBV7-3,.,TRBJ2-1,CASSSDGGAETEQFF
TRBV27,.,TRBJ1-2,CASSRGGTANYGYTF
TRBV6-6,.,TRBJ1-5,CASGRVWEPQHF
TRBV3-1/TRBV3-2,.,TRBJ2-7,CASSPFQGRSYEQYF
TRBV7-2,.,TRBJ2-7,CASRLLASYEQYF
TRBV2,.,TRBJ1-2,CASSEARRANYGYTF
TRBV19,.,TRBJ2-3,CASTTPYLPDTQYF
TRBV7-2,.,TRBJ1-2,CASSLPGPGQGNGYTF
TRBV18,.,TRBJ2-7,CATTQGTDLYEQYF
TRBV15,.,TRBJ2-5,CATSGRDDMWQYF
TRBV10-3,.,TRBJ2-7,CAISDWTSGGGRTYEQYF
TRBV9,.,TRBJ2-2,CASSVEARVGTGELFF
TRBV7-9,.,TRBJ2-7,CASSDPTGHLFF
TRBV7-6,.,TRBJ1-5,CASSSGTAYSNQPQHF
TRBV10-1,.,TRBJ1-4,CAWFGGALNEKLFF
TRBV28,.,TRBJ2-6,CASSPLGHFSIPSGANVLTF
TRBV5-1,few,TRBJ1-4,CASSWGRGNEKLFF
TRBV9,few,TRBJ2-6,CASSVLYSGANVLTF
TRBV19,few,TRBJ1-3,CASSLGQGAWNTIYF
TRBV7-8,.,TRBJ2-7,CASSFIGTSAYEQYF
TRBV5-1,.,TRBJ1-5,CASSLGDSPNQPQHF
TRBV7-2,.,TRBJ1-2,CASSSNRGPQYGYTF
TRBV7-2,.,TRBJ1-5,CASSPRRGVKGDQPQHF
TRBV4-3,.,TRBJ1-1,CASSQLAENTEAFF
TRBV6-5,.,TRBJ1-5,CASRRDYSNQPQHF
TRBV9,.,TRBJ1-2,CASSGIGNYGYTF
TRBV2,.,TRBJ2-7,CASTTPTGVNEQYF
TRBV11-2,once,TRBJ1-2,CASSLRTGGSGGYTF
TRBV3-1/TRBV3-2,.,TRBJ1-1,CATRDRGPGTEAFF
TRBV5-6,.,TRBJ1-6,CASRRQTPHSPLHF
TRBV1,.,TRBJ2-2,CTSPGGAGGSLLDTGELFF
TRBV19,.,TRBJ1-2,CASSSGGLIGYTF
TRBV4-3,.,TRBJ2-1,CASSHPPKEEQFF
TRBV3-1/TRBV3-2,.,TRBJ1-1,CASSQQRGRDIWNTEAFF
TRBV28,.,TRBJ1-6,CASSLGAASSYNSPLHF
TRBV7-2,.,TRBJ2-7,CASSFGYGVNYEQYF
TRBV27,.,TRBJ1-1,CASRQGSTEAFF
TRBV11-2,once,TRBJ1-5,CASSLGADNQPQHF
TRBV28,.,TRBJ2-2,CASSLLTRGIAGELFF
TRBV5-6,.,TRBJ1-1,CASSLGDRNTEAFF
TRBV5-1,.,TRBJ1-1,CASSQVWTGKRGNTEAFF
TRBV24-1,.,TRBJ2-2,CATSDPPEHAVGSGGAPGELFF
TRBV19,.,TRBJ2-7,CASSPQGNEQYF
TRBV7-8,.,TRBJ2-3,CASSPRVSGVGTDTQYF
TRBV28,.,TRBJ1-4,CASSQQVANEKLFF